The rows below give T cell receptor beta chains drawn from one sample of a study of control samples from healthy donors and cancer patients. Using immunoSEQ multiplex PCR, the repertoire was profiled, and TCRdb retains in-frame clones only, with some absent. The data hold more than 100,000 clones, with approximately 90% observed a single time. The sample taken for sequencing was PBMCs. These receptors were collected from a man aged 55 to 70 with lung cancer. The CDR3 runs from the conserved cysteine through the conserved F or W. A D gene is named only where the DNA matches it firmly. Clone size, where shown, is once, few, many, or a class for clones that have expanded.

TRBJ1-4	.	.	TRBV2	CASSEWTVEKLFF	TGTGCCAGCAGTGAGTGGACGGTTGAAAAACTGTTTTTT
TRBJ2-2	.	.	TRBV6-5	CASSYGAGTGELFF	TGTGCCAGCAGTTACGGGGCCGGCACCGGGGAGCTGTTTTTT
TRBJ2-3	.	.	TRBV18	CASSPYTTDTQYF	TGTGCCAGCTCACCCTACACCACAGATACGCAGTATTTT
TRBJ1-5	.	few	TRBV28	CASSFPQSNQPQHF	TGTGCCAGCAGTTTCCCACAGTCCAATCAGCCCCAGCATTTT
TRBJ1-4	.	.	TRBV30	CAWSVRNPPEKLFF	TGTGCCTGGAGTGTACGTAATCCCCCTGAAAAACTGTTTTTT
TRBJ1-3	TRBD1	.	TRBV30	CAWGDRPSGNTIYF	TGTGCCTGGGGGGACAGGCCCTCTGGAAACACCATATATTTT
TRBJ1-6	TRBD1	.	TRBV5-5	CASSLYRGLALSYNSPLHF	TGTGCCAGCAGCCTGTACAGGGGGCTAGCCCTCTCCTATAATTCACCCCTCCACTTT
TRBJ1-2	.	.	TRBV6-6	CASSPLQPEAQGFGNYGYTF	TGTGCCAGCAGTCCCCTACAACCCGAAGCGCAAGGATTCGGGAACTATGGCTACACCTTC
TRBJ2-7	TRBD2	.	TRBV18	CASSYGLAGYEQYF	TGTGCCAGCTCATACGGACTAGCGGGGTATGAGCAGTACTTC
TRBJ2-2	TRBD2	.	TRBV10-2	CASRTGGSMAGELFF	TGCGCCAGCAGAACCGGGGGGAGTATGGCCGGGGAGCTGTTTTTT
TRBJ1-2	.	once	TRBV27	CASSLAGTSYGYTF	TGTGCCAGCAGTTTGGCCGGGACAAGCTATGGCTACACCTTC
TRBJ2-7	TRBD2	.	TRBV3-1/TRBV3-2	CASSRHSAGGGYEQYF	TGTGCCAGCAGCCGGCATTCAGCGGGAGGAGGCTACGAGCAGTACTTC
TRBJ2-3	.	.	TRBV29-1	CSVEIPGPYTDTQYF	TGCAGCGTTGAAATCCCGGGGCCATACACAGATACGCAGTATTTT
TRBJ1-1	.	.	TRBV2	CASSGGRVDTEAFF	TGTGCCAGCAGTGGAGGGCGTGTGGACACTGAAGCTTTCTTT
TRBJ2-6	.	.	TRBV6-5	CAIKGSSGANVLTF	TGTGCCATCAAGGGGTCCTCTGGGGCCAACGTCCTGACTTTC
TRBJ2-2	.	.	TRBV5-1	CASSLDRVGTGELFF	TGCGCCAGCAGCTTGGACAGGGTAGGGACCGGGGAGCTGTTTTTT
TRBJ2-1	.	.	TRBV7-3	CASSLNPGSEQFF	TGTGCCAGCAGCTTAAACCCCGGAAGTGAGCAGTTCTTC
TRBJ1-5	.	.	TRBV5-1	CASSLGTLDQPQHF	TGCGCCAGCAGCTTGGGTACACTGGATCAGCCCCAGCATTTT
TRBJ2-3	.	.	TRBV5-1	CASSGGGPNTQYF	TGCGCCAGCAGCGGAGGGGGCCCAAATACGCAGTATTTT
TRBJ1-1	.	.	TRBV27	CASSFRRGSTEAFF	TGTGCCAGCAGTTTCCGGAGGGGGAGCACTGAAGCTTTCTTT
TRBJ2-2	TRBD2	.	TRBV7-3	CASSPGAGGGTGELFF	TGTGCCAGCAGCCCAGGGGCGGGGGGCGGCACCGGGGAGCTGTTTTTT
TRBJ2-3	.	.	TRBV5-6	CASSLADTQYF	TGTGCCAGCAGCTTGGCGGATACGCAGTATTTT
TRBJ1-2	.	.	TRBV4-2	CASSQEVSGLGGYTF	TGTGCCAGCAGCCAAGAGGTATCGGGGCTCGGAGGCTACACCTTC
TRBJ2-7	.	.	TRBV18	CASSPRTSYEQYF	TGTGCCAGCTCACCACGCACTTCCTACGAGCAGTACTTC
TRBJ1-1	.	.	TRBV5-6	CASSLPRGTYTEAFF	TGTGCCAGCAGCTTGCCGCGGGGGACGTACACTGAAGCTTTCTTT
TRBJ2-1	TRBD2	.	TRBV18	CASSLTGTINEQFF	TGTGCCAGCTCACTTACCGGGACTATCAATGAGCAGTTCTTC
TRBJ1-1	.	.	TRBV27	CASSLNRNTEAFF	TGTGCCAGCAGTTTAAACCGGAACACTGAAGCTTTCTTT
TRBJ2-1	TRBD1	.	TRBV13	CASSSLGTGDYNEQFF	TGTGCCAGCAGCTCCCTAGGGACAGGGGATTACAATGAGCAGTTCTTC
TRBJ2-6	.	.	TRBV6-1	CASSVSWGSGANVLTF	TGTGCCAGCAGTGTAAGTTGGGGTTCTGGGGCCAACGTCCTGACTTTC
TRBJ2-5	TRBD2	.	TRBV10-3	CAISEGTSGQETQYF	TGTGCCATCAGTGAAGGGACTAGCGGACAAGAGACCCAGTACTTC
TRBJ1-5	.	.	TRBV2	CASKWDSNQPQHF	TGTGCCAGCAAGTGGGACTCCAATCAGCCCCAGCATTTT
TRBJ1-2	.	.	TRBV3-1/TRBV3-2	CASSQAGGYTF	TGTGCCAGCAGCCAAGCGGGGGGCTACACCTTC
TRBJ2-7	TRBD2	once	TRBV7-7	CASSLLAGLNYEQYF	TGTGCCAGCAGCTTACTAGCGGGGCTGAACTACGAGCAGTACTTC
TRBJ2-1	.	.	TRBV5-1	CASSFLPGDNEQFF	TGCGCCAGCAGCTTCTTACCCGGGGACAATGAGCAGTTCTTC
TRBJ1-6	.	.	TRBV5-1	CASSLGVTDSYSNSPLHF	TGCGCCAGCAGCTTGGGGGTAACAGACAGTTATTCTAATTCACCCCTCCACTTT
TRBJ2-1	TRBD1	.	TRBV19	CASSIITGGRDEQFF	TGTGCCAGTAGTATTATAACAGGGGGTAGGGATGAGCAGTTCTTC
TRBJ1-6	TRBD1	.	TRBV5-1	CASSVDRADNSPLHF	TGCGCCAGCAGCGTGGACAGGGCGGATAATTCACCCCTCCACTTT
TRBJ1-1	.	.	TRBV15	CATSRITDFDTEAFF	TGTGCCACCAGCAGGATCACAGACTTCGACACTGAAGCTTTCTTT
TRBJ1-1	.	.	TRBV7-3	CASSPAGESTEAFF	TGTGCCAGCAGCCCCGCAGGGGAGAGTACTGAAGCTTTCTTT
TRBJ2-2	.	.	TRBV11-3	CASSIYLRQVNTGELFF	TGTGCCAGCAGCATCTATTTAAGGCAGGTGAACACCGGGGAGCTGTTTTTT
TRBJ2-5	.	.	TRBV18	CASKGPQETQYF	TGTGCCTCCAAAGGCCCTCAAGAGACCCAGTACTTC
TRBJ2-3	.	once	TRBV13	CASSLRSSTDTQYF	TGTGCCAGCAGCTTAAGGTCGAGCACAGATACGCAGTATTTT
TRBJ1-2	.	.	TRBV7-9	CASSLGSGGYTF	TGTGCCAGCAGCTTAGGATCGGGGGGCTACACCTTC
TRBJ2-1	TRBD2	.	TRBV27	CASSSGTSGGEQFF	TGTGCCAGCAGTTCGGGGACTAGCGGGGGTGAGCAGTTCTTC
TRBJ2-2	TRBD1	.	TRBV5-5	CASSRKTGTNTGELFF	TGTGCCAGCAGCAGGAAGACAGGGACGAACACCGGGGAGCTGTTTTTT